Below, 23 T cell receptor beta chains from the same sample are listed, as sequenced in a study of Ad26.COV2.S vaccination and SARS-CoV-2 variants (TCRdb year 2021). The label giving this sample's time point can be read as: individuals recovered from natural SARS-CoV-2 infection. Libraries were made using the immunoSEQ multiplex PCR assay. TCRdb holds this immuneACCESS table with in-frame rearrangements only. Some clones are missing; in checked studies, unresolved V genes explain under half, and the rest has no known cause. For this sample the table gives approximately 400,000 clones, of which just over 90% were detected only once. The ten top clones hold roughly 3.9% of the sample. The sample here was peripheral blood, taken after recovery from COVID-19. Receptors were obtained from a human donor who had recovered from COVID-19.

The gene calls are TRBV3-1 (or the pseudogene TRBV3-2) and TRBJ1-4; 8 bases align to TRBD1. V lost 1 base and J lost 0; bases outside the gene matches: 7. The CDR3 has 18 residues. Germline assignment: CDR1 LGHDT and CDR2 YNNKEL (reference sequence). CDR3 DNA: TGTGCCAGCAGCCAAGTCCCCCAGGGGGCGACAACTAATGAAAAACTGTTTTTT. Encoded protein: CASSQVPQGATTNEKLFF.

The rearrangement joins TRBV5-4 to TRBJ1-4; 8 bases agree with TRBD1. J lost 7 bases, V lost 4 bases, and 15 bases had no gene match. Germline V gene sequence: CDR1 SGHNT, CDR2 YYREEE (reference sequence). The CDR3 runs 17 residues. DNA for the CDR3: TGTGCCAGCAGCCCAGGGCAGGGGGCGCGGGCTAGTGAAAAACTGTTTTTT. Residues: CASSPGQGARASEKLFF. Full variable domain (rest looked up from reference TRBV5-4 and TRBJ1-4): ETGVTQSPTHLIKTRGQQVTLRCSSQSGHNTVSWYQQALGQGPQFIFQYYREEENGRGNFPPRFSGLQFPNYSSELNVNALELDDSALYLCASSPGQGARASEKLFFGSGTQLSVL.

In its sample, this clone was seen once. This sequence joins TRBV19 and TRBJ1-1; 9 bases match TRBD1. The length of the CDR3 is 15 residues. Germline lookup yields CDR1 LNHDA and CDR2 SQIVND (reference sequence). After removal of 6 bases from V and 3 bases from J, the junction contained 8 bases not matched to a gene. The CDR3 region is CASSPVQGAYTEAFF. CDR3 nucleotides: TGTGCCAGTAGCCCAGTACAGGGGGCGTACACTGAAGCTTTCTTT.

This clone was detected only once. CDR3 sequence: CASSPTGRGSSTDTQYF. Here the CDR3 DNA reads TGTGCCAGCAGCCCTACAGGGAGGGGGTCTAGCACAGATACGCAGTATTTT. V usage is TRBV7-2 and J usage is TRBJ2-3; perhaps TRBD2 as D (7 bases). Trimming cost V 5 bases and J 0 bases, with 18 bases left between them. Germline CDR1 and CDR2: SGHTA and FQGNSA. The CDR3 spans 17 residues.

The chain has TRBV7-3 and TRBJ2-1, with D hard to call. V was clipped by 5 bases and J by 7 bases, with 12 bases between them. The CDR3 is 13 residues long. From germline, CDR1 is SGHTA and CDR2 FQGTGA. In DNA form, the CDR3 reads TGTGCCAGCAGCCCGGACCAGCGTAATGAGCAGTTCTTC. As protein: CASSPDQRNEQFF.

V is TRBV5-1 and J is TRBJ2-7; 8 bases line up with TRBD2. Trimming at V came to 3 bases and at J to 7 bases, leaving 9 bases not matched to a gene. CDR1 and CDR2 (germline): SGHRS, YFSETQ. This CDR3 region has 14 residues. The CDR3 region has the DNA TGCGCCAGCAGCTGGGTCGCGGGGGGCTGGGAGCAGTACTTC. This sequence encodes CASSWVAGGWEQYF.

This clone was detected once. The CDR3 nucleotides are TGCGCCAGCAGCTTGGATTCTAGCGGGGGCCTTAAAGAGACCCAGTACTTC. Translation gives CASSLDSSGGLKETQYF. The genes are TRBV5-1 and TRBJ2-5; 10 positions agree with TRBD2. The CDR3 runs to 17 residues. Per germline, CDR1 SGHRS and CDR2 YFSETQ. The J segment lost 3 bases and the V segment lost 0 bases, leaving 8 bases of the junction unmatched.

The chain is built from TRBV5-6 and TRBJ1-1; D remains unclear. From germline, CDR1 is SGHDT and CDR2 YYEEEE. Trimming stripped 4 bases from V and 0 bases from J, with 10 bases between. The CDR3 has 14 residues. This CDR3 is CASSLKVMNTEAFF. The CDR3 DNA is TGTGCCAGCAGCCTTAAGGTTATGAACACTGAAGCTTTCTTT.

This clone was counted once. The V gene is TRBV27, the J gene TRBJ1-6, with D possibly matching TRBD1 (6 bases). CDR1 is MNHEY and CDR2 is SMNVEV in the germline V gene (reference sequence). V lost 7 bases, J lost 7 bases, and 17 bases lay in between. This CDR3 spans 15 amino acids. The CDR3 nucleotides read TGTGCCAGCACCCTTGGGGGGCCGGGAAATTCACCCCTCCACTTT. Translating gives CASTLGGPGNSPLHF.

This CDR3 reads CASSQEGGRMNTEAFF. The CDR3 DNA reads as TGCGCCAGCAGCCAAGAAGGAGGGAGAATGAACACTGAAGCTTTCTTT. The chain couples TRBV4-1 to TRBJ1-1; no clear D. V dropped 0 bases and J dropped 0 bases, with 11 bases sitting between them. This CDR3 is built from 16 residues. CDR1 MGHRA and CDR2 YSYEKL come from the germline V gene.

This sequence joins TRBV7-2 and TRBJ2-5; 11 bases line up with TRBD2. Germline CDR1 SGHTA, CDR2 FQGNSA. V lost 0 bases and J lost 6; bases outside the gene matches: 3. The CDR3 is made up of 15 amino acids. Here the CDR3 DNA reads TGTGCCAGCAGCTTAGCGTTAGCGGGGGGGCAGACCCAGTACTTC. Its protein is CASSLALAGGQTQYF. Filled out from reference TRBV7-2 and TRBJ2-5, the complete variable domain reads GAGVSQSPSNKVTEKGKDVELRCDPISGHTALYWYRQSLGQGLEFLIYFQGNSAPDKSGLPSDRFSAERTGGSVSTLTIQRTQQEDSAVYLCASSLALAGGQTQYFGPGTRLLVL.

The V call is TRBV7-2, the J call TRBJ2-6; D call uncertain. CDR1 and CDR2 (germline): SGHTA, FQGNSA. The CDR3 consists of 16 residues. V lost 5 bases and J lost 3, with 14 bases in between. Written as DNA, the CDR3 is TGTGCCAGCAGCCCCTGGTGGATTGGTGGGGCCAACGTCCTGACTTTC. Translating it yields CASSPWWIGGANVLTF.

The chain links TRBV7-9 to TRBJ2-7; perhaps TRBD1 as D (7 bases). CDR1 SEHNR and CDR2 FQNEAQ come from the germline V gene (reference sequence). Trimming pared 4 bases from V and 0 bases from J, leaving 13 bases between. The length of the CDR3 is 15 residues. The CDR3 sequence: CASSWPGGTSYEQYF. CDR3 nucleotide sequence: TGTGCCAGCAGCTGGCCAGGGGGGACCTCCTACGAGCAGTACTTC.

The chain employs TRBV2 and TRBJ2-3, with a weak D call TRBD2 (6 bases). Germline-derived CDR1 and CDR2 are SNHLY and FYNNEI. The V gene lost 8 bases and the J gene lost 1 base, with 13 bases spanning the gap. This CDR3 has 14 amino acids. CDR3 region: CASGLPGGTDTQYF. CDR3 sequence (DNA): TGTGCCAGCGGACTACCCGGGGGCACAGATACGCAGTATTTT.

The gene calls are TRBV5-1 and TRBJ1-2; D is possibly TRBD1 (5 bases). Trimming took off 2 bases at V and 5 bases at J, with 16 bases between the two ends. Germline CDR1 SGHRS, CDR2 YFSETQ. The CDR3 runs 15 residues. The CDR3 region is CASSLTPGPQYGYTF. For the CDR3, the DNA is TGCGCCAGCAGCTTAACCCCGGGGCCTCAATATGGCTACACCTTC.

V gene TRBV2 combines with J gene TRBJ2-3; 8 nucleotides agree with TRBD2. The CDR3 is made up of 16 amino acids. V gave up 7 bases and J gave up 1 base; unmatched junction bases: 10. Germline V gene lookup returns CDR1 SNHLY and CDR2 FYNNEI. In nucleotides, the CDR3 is TGTGCCAGCAACTATAGAGGTAGCGGGGGCACAGATACGCAGTATTTT. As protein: CASNYRGSGGTDTQYF.

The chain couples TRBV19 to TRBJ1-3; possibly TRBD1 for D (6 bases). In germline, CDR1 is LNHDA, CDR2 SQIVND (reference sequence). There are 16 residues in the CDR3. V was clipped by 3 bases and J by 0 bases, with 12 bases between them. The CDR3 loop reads CASSIPGASSGNTIYF. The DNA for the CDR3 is TGTGCCAGTAGTATCCCGGGGGCTAGCTCTGGAAACACCATATATTTT.

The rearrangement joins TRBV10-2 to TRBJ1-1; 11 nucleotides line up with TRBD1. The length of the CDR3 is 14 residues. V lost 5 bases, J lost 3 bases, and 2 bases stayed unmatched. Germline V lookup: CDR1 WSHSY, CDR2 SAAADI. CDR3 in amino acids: CASSWGQGDTEAFF. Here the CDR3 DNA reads TGCGCCAGCAGTTGGGGACAGGGGGACACTGAAGCTTTCTTT.

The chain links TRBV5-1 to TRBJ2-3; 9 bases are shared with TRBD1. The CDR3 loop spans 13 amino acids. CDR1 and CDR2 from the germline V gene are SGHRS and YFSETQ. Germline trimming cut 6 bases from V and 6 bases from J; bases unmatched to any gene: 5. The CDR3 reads CASKQGAGDTQYF. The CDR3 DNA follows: TGCGCCAGCAAACAGGGGGCAGGGGATACGCAGTATTTT. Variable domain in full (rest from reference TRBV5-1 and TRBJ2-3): KAGVTQTPRYLIKTRGQQVTLSCSPISGHRSVSWYQQTPGQGLQFLFEYFSETQRNKGNFPGRFSGRQFSNSRSEMNVSTLELGDSALYLCASKQGAGDTQYFGPGTRLTVL.

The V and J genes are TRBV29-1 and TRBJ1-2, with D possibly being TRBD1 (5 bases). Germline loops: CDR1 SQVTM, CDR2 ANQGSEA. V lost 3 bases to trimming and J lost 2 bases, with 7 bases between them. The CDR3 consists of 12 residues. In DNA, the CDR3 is TGCAGCGTTGACCAGGGAAACTATGGCTACACCTTC. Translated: CSVDQGNYGYTF.

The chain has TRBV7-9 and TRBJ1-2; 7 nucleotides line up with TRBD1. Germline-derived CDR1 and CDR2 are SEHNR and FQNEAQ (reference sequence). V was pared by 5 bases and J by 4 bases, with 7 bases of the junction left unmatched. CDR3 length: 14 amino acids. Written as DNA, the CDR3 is TGTGCCAGCAGCACGCAGGGGGTGGGCTATGGCTACACCTTC. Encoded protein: CASSTQGVGYGYTF. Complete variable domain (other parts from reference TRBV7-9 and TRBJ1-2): DTGVSQNPRHKITKRGQNVTFRCDPISEHNRLYWYRQTLGQGPEFLTYFQNEAQLEKSRLLSDRFSAERPKGSFSTLEIQRTEQGDSAMYLCASSTQGVGYGYTFGSGTRLTVV.

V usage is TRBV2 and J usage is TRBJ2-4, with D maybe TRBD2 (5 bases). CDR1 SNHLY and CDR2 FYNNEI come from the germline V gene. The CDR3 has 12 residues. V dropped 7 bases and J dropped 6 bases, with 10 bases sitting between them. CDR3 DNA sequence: TGTGCCAGCAACCGAGAGGGAAACATTCAGTACTTC. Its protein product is CASNREGNIQYF.

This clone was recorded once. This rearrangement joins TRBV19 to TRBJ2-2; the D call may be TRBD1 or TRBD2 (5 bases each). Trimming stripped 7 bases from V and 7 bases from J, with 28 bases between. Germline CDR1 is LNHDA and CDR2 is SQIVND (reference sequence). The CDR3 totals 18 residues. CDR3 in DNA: TGTGCCAGTACCGGGACCTCGGCGGTGGTTCGAGCTCACGGGGAGCTGTTTTTT. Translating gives CASTGTSAVVRAHGELFF.